The 20 T cell receptor beta chains below come from one sample, sequenced in a study of siplizumab effects on memory and regulatory T cells. The assay was immunoSEQ multiplex PCR, and TCRdb's table has in-frame clones only and misses some. The sample contains fewer than 100,000 clones, roughly 94% of which appear only once. The specimen was CD8+ T cells sorted from blood. These receptors came from a human donor in good health.

For the CDR3, the DNA is TGTGCCAGCAGCCCGACGGCCGGGATCGGCGAGCAGTACTTC. Translated: CASSPTAGIGEQYF. The chain employs TRBV7-9 and TRBJ2-7; weak D call: TRBD2 (5 bases). The CDR3 consists of 14 residues. Trimming shortened V by 5 bases and J by 6 bases, and 17 bases separated the two germline ends. From germline, CDR1 is SEHNR and CDR2 FQNEAQ (reference sequence).

The chain couples TRBV4-1 to TRBJ2-1; the match to TRBD2 covers 12 bases. This CDR3 has 15 amino acids. Trimming took 2 bases from V and 4 from J; bases not matched to a gene: 0. Per the germline V gene, CDR1 is MGHRA and CDR2 is YSYEKL. This CDR3 reads CASSQLAGGYNEQFF. DNA of the CDR3: TGCGCCAGCAGCCAACTAGCGGGAGGGTACAATGAGCAGTTCTTC.

The V gene is TRBV19, the J gene TRBJ2-1, with TRBD2 identical over 11 bases. CDR1 and CDR2 from the germline V gene are LNHDA and SQIVND (reference sequence). CDR3 size: 15 residues. V dropped 3 bases and J dropped 7; count of bases not matched to a gene: 5. CDR3 DNA: TGTGCCAGTAGTATTATAGCGGGAGGGCCGAATGAGCAGTTCTTC. Protein sequence: CASSIIAGGPNEQFF.

The rearrangement uses TRBV5-1 and TRBJ1-1; 9 bases map to TRBD1. With V trimmed by 0 bases and J by 5 bases, 5 bases remained unmatched. There are 15 residues in the CDR3. The germline gives CDR1 SGHRS, CDR2 YFSETQ. The CDR3 bases are TGCGCCAGCAGCTTGGCACAGGGGGCGCGAACTGAAGCTTTCTTT. It translates to CASSLAQGARTEAFF.

V is TRBV9 and J is TRBJ2-7; 8 nucleotides agree with TRBD2. V lost 3 bases, J lost 2 bases, and 7 bases stayed unmatched. CDR1 SGDLS and CDR2 YYNGEE come from the germline V gene. The CDR3 consists of 15 residues. The DNA of the CDR3 is TGTGCCAGCAGCGGTTCCGGGACTAGGGCCTACGAGCAGTACTTC. This sequence encodes CASSGSGTRAYEQYF.

The chain is built from TRBV7-9 and TRBJ1-1; D call uncertain. The CDR3 spans 15 residues. V was shortened by 1 base and J by 1 base, with 10 bases between the two germline ends. In germline, CDR1 is SEHNR, CDR2 FQNEAQ (reference sequence). This chain's CDR3 is CASSLVGGKNTEAFF. CDR3 nucleotides: TGTGCCAGCAGCTTAGTAGGAGGGAAGAACACTGAAGCTTTCTTT. Together with reference TRBV7-9 and TRBJ1-1, the CDR3 gives the full variable domain: DTGVSQNPRHKITKRGQNVTFRCDPISEHNRLYWYRQTLGQGPEFLTYFQNEAQLEKSRLLSDRFSAERPKGSFSTLEIQRTEQGDSAMYLCASSLVGGKNTEAFFGQGTRLTVV.

This clone was seen only a few times. The J gene is TRBJ2-7, the V gene TRBV6-6, with D perhaps TRBD1 (6 bases). The V gene's germline CDR1 is MNHNY and CDR2 SVGAGI (reference sequence). Trimming took 6 bases from V and 2 from J, leaving 20 bases between them. This CDR3 comprises 16 residues. The CDR3 protein is CASRKPTGISTYEQYF. DNA of the CDR3: TGTGCCAGCAGGAAACCAACAGGGATCTCTACCTACGAGCAGTACTTC.

The J gene is TRBJ2-1, the V gene TRBV7-9, with D possibly matching TRBD2 (6 bases). CDR3 size: 14 residues. CDR1 and CDR2 (germline): SEHNR, FQNEAQ (reference sequence). Trimming took 0 bases from V and 3 from J, leaving 6 bases between them. DNA for the CDR3: TGTGCCAGCAGCTTAGCTAGCGGCTACAATGAGCAGTTCTTC. Translating gives CASSLASGYNEQFF.

CDR3 sequence: CASSFTLRQNGEQYF. For the CDR3, the DNA is TGTGCCAGCAGCTTCACCCTTAGACAGAACGGCGAGCAGTACTTC. The rearrangement links TRBV13 to TRBJ2-7, with a possible D match to TRBD1 (5 bases). The germline V gene has CDR1 PRHDT and CDR2 FYEKMQ (reference sequence). The CDR3 length is 15 residues. V was trimmed by 3 bases and J by 6 bases, leaving 18 bases between them.

This clone has just one count. This chain links TRBV27 with TRBJ2-7; D unresolved. CDR1 MNHEY and CDR2 SMNVEV come from the germline V gene (reference sequence). This CDR3 comprises 16 residues. The V end lost 5 bases, the J end lost 2 bases, and 19 bases lay between the germline ends. The CDR3 reads CASSPTFSSEPYEQYF. The CDR3 nucleotides read TGTGCCAGCAGTCCCACCTTCTCTTCAGAGCCCTACGAGCAGTACTTC.

The V and J genes are TRBV25-1 and TRBJ2-2; 8 nucleotides line up with TRBD2. Trimming took 4 bases from V and 5 from J; bases not matched to a gene: 3. The germline CDR1 and CDR2 sequences are MGHDK and SYGVNS. The CDR3 length is 14 residues. DNA for the CDR3: TGTGCCAGCAGTGCTAGCGGGCCTACCGGGGAGCTGTTTTTT. Amino acid sequence: CASSASGPTGELFF.

The chain links TRBV9 to TRBJ2-3; no firm D call. The germline gives CDR1 SGDLS, CDR2 YYNGEE. V was trimmed by 2 bases and J by 4 bases, leaving 14 bases between them. The CDR3 is 15 amino acids. The CDR3 region has the DNA TGTGCCAGCAGCGTTCATGGGAATTTTGCAGATACGCAGTATTTT. It specifies CASSVHGNFADTQYF.

The CDR3 sequence is CATGVGPSNEQFF. The CDR3, as DNA: TGTGCCACTGGCGTAGGGCCCTCTAATGAGCAGTTCTTC. The chain employs TRBV7-9 and TRBJ2-1, with D uncertain. Trimming cost V 10 bases and J 7 bases, with 17 bases left between them. The CDR3 length is 13 residues. Germline V lookup: CDR1 SEHNR, CDR2 FQNEAQ (reference sequence).

The CDR3 bases are TGTGCCAGCAGCCAACTAGCGGGCGCGGGCGCAGATACGCAGTATTTT. Amino acid sequence: CASSQLAGAGADTQYF. This chain links TRBV7-9 with TRBJ2-3; 9 bases are shared with TRBD2. Trimming cost V 5 bases and J 4 bases; bases outside gene matches: 10. This CDR3 contains 16 residues. Per the germline V gene, CDR1 is SEHNR and CDR2 is FQNEAQ (reference sequence).

This clone has a handful of counts. The V and J genes are TRBV10-1 and TRBJ2-1; 8 positions match TRBD2. Germline loops: CDR1 WNHNN, CDR2 SYGVQD (reference sequence). CDR3 size: 14 residues. V shed 0 bases, J shed 10 bases, and the junction held 5 bases outside the gene matches. CDR3 protein: CASSESGLAGEQFF. The CDR3 region has the DNA TGCGCCAGCAGTGAGTCTGGACTAGCAGGAGAGCAGTTCTTC.

The V call is TRBV6-1, the J call TRBJ2-7; TRBD1 agrees at 8 bases. The V and J ends lost 3 bases and 3 bases, in that order; junction bases with no gene match: 7. Per germline, CDR1 MNHNS and CDR2 SASEGT. This CDR3 has 15 amino acids. For the CDR3, the DNA is TGTGCCAGCAGTGAGGGGGCAGGGGGCTACTACGAGCAGTACTTC. Protein: CASSEGAGGYYEQYF.

The CDR3 DNA reads as TGCACCAGCAGCCAGCAAAACAGGGCCGCCAATCAGCCCCAGCATTTT. Translated: CTSSQQNRAANQPQHF. J is TRBJ1-5 and V is TRBV1; no check of the table's D call, TRBD1, against the DNA was made. TRBV1 is given as a pseudogene. The CDR3 consists of 16 residues.

V and J are TRBV7-9 and TRBJ2-1; 11 bases are shared with TRBD2. Germline V lookup: CDR1 SEHNR, CDR2 FQNEAQ (reference sequence). This CDR3 comprises 16 residues. The V segment lost 1 base and the J segment 8 bases; nucleotides outside the gene matches: 7. CDR3 in DNA: TGTGCCAGCAGCTTAGTGGGGTTAGCGGGAGGGCATGAGCAGTTCTTC. This codes for CASSLVGLAGGHEQFF.

This clone was counted a single time. The rearrangement links TRBV9 to TRBJ2-2; the match to TRBD2 covers 9 bases. The CDR3 contains 17 residues. CDR1 SGDLS and CDR2 YYNGEE come from the germline V gene. The V segment lost 0 bases and the J segment 2 bases; nucleotides outside the gene matches: 5. The CDR3 region is CASSVGGSGGNTGELFF. The CDR3 DNA is TGTGCCAGCAGCGTAGGAGGTAGCGGGGGCAACACCGGGGAGCTGTTTTTT. The whole variable domain, remainder taken from reference TRBV9 and TRBJ2-2, is DSGVTQTPKHLITATGQRVTLRCSPRSGDLSVYWYQQSLDQGLQFLIQYYNGEERAKGNILERFSAQQFPDLHSELNLSSLELGDSALYFCASSVGGSGGNTGELFFGEGSRLTVL.

The V call is TRBV19, the J call TRBJ2-2, with 7 bases aligning to TRBD1. The V segment lost 8 bases and the J segment 6 bases; nucleotides outside the gene matches: 6. The CDR3 covers 13 residues. Germline-derived CDR1 and CDR2 are LNHDA and SQIVND (reference sequence). CDR3: CASWEQGAGELFF. CDR3 coding DNA: TGTGCCAGTTGGGAGCAGGGGGCCGGGGAGCTGTTTTTT. The full variable domain, in which reference TRBV19 and TRBJ2-2 provide the parts outside the CDR3, is DGGITQSPKYLFRKEGQNVTLSCEQNLNHDAMYWYRQDPGQGLRLIYYSQIVNDFQKGDIAEGYSVSREKKESFPLTVTSAQKNPTAFYLCASWEQGAGELFFGEGSRLTVL.